A single sample gave rise to the 22 T cell receptor beta chains below, sequenced in a study of neurological immune-mediated disorders. TCRdb reanalysed the 5' RACE reads using MiXCR and keeps one entry per CDR3 protein. The data show roughly 30,000 distinct CDR3 sequences, with 12% seen just once and 5.8% held by the top ten. Specimen: PBMCs. Receptors originate from a woman in her sixties in good health.

Comment on this clonotype: Since a much larger clone is just one base distant, this may be a read error. The chain employs TRBV5-8 and TRBJ2-3; 8 bases map to TRBD1. The CDR3 totals 15 residues. Germline-derived CDR1 and CDR2 are SGHTS and YDEGEE. CDR3 nucleotides: TGTGTCAGCGGCTTAGGACAGGGAATTTTGGATACGCAGTATTTT. Its translation is CVSGLGQGILDTQYF.

This clonotype has a count of ten or more. The chain recombines TRBV6-2 or TRBV6-3 with TRBJ1-5; no definite D call. CDR1 and CDR2 from the germline V gene are MNHEY and SVGEGT. The CDR3 totals 16 residues. V gave up 6 bases and J gave up 2 bases, with 17 bases separating them. CDR3 sequence: CASSPSLGMGNQPQHF. The CDR3 DNA follows: TGTGCCAGCAGCCCTTCCCTGGGCATGGGCAATCAGCCCCAGCATTTT.

This clonotype was seen many times. The gene calls are TRBV12-3 or TRBV12-4 and TRBJ2-5, with D hard to call. The CDR3 extends over 14 amino acids. The germline V and J ends were trimmed by 6 bases and 2 bases, with 13 bases remaining between them. The CDR3 DNA reads TGTGCCAGCAGCCCTTATAGGAATCAAGAGACCCAGTACTTC. Its translation: CASSPYRNQETQYF.

This clonotype was seen at least ten times. The chain joins TRBV7-2 to TRBJ2-3; unclear D gene. Trimming shortened V by 5 bases and J by 0 bases, and 12 bases separated the two germline ends. The CDR3 loop spans 15 amino acids. The germline V gene has CDR1 SGHTA and CDR2 FQGNSA. The CDR3 here is CASSARLMSTDTQYF. CDR3 nucleotide sequence: TGTGCCAGCAGCGCCAGACTTATGAGCACAGATACGCAGTATTTT. Combining the CDR3 with reference TRBV7-2 and TRBJ2-3 gives the whole variable domain GAGVSQSPSNKVTEKGKDVELRCDPISGHTALYWYRQSLGQGLEFLIYFQGNSAPDKSGLPSDRFSAERTGGSVSTLTIQRTQQEDSAVYLCASSARLMSTDTQYFGPGTRLTVL.

This clonotype has a count of ten or more. V usage is TRBV12-3 or TRBV12-4 and J usage is TRBJ1-2, with D possibly matching TRBD1 (6 bases). The CDR3 sequence is 14 residues long. The V and J ends lost 2 bases and 8 bases respectively, with 15 bases between them. DNA of the CDR3: TGTGCCAGCAGTTTATCCTTGTCAGGGGAAGGCTACACCTTC. Amino acid sequence: CASSLSLSGEGYTF.

This clonotype was counted at least ten times. This chain links TRBV4-1 with TRBJ1-1; D is perhaps TRBD1 (5 bases). This CDR3 has 14 amino acids. Germline V CDR1 and CDR2: MGHRA, YSYEKL. V shed 4 bases and J shed 3 bases, with 12 bases lying between them. CDR3 in DNA: TGCGCCAGCAGCCGGGGACCGCTTCACACTGAAGCTTTCTTT. Translating gives CASSRGPLHTEAFF.

This clonotype came up many times. In DNA form, the CDR3 reads TGTGCCAGCAGGCCCTCAGGGGGCAGGGATGAGCAGTTCTTC. Amino acid sequence: CASRPSGGRDEQFF. The chain carries TRBV7-3 and TRBJ2-1; 8 positions match TRBD1. The germline V gene has CDR1 SGHTA and CDR2 FQGTGA. The ends lost 6 bases at V and 8 bases at J; junction bases unmatched: 9. The length of the CDR3 is 14 residues.

This clonotype was observed at least ten times. The chain recombines TRBV3-1 with TRBJ1-1, with D uncertain. Germline loops: CDR1 LGHDT, CDR2 YNNKEL (reference sequence). V was pared by 2 bases and J by 1 base, with 5 bases between. The CDR3 has 13 amino acids. In nucleotides, the CDR3 is TGTGCCAGCAGCCAACAGGCGAACACTGAAGCTTTCTTT. It yields the protein CASSQQANTEAFF.

This clonotype showed up many times. The J gene is TRBJ2-7, the V gene TRBV4-3; no clear D gene. Germline-derived CDR1 and CDR2 are LGHNA and YSLEER. The CDR3 totals 16 residues. The V and J ends lost 0 bases and 0 bases respectively, with 12 bases between them. In DNA, the CDR3 is TGCGCCAGCAGCCAAGACTCGAGGACGGACTCCTACGAGCAGTACTTC. Translated: CASSQDSRTDSYEQYF.

As regards this clonotype: Being one base from a much bigger clone, this may be a read error. This chain uses TRBV29-1 with TRBJ1-1; D might be TRBD1 (6 bases). The length of the CDR3 is 12 residues. Germline assignment: CDR1 SQVTM and CDR2 ANQGSEA. The CDR3 DNA follows: TGCAGCGTTCTAAGAGGGGGAACTGACGCTTTCTTT. Translated, it gives CSVLRGGTDAFF.

Many counts were recorded for this clonotype. The chain recombines TRBV7-9 with TRBJ1-5, with D tentatively TRBD1 (6 bases). The ends were cut back, 5 bases at V and 5 bases at J, with 25 bases in the middle. Germline-derived CDR1 and CDR2 are SEHNR and FQNEAQ (reference sequence). CDR3 length: 18 residues. CDR3 loop: CASSLQRPGRGPHQPQHF. The DNA of the CDR3 is TGTGCCAGCAGCCTCCAAAGACCCGGACGGGGGCCTCATCAGCCCCAGCATTTT. Full variable domain (missing parts from reference TRBV7-9 and TRBJ1-5): DTGVSQNPRHKITKRGQNVTFRCDPISEHNRLYWYRQTLGQGPEFLTYFQNEAQLEKSRLLSDRFSAERPKGSFSTLEIQRTEQGDSAMYLCASSLQRPGRGPHQPQHFGDGTRLSIL.

Many counts were recorded for this clonotype. This chain connects TRBV5-1 to TRBJ2-3; no reliable D call. V lost 4 bases and J 1 base, leaving 7 bases between the germline ends. CDR1 is SGHRS and CDR2 is YFSETQ in the germline V gene. The CDR3 contains 13 residues. The CDR3 is CASSAQGTDTQYF. The CDR3 DNA reads as TGCGCCAGCAGCGCTCAGGGCACAGATACGCAGTATTTT. The whole variable domain, filled in from reference TRBV5-1 and TRBJ2-3, reads KAGVTQTPRYLIKTRGQQVTLSCSPISGHRSVSWYQQTPGQGLQFLFEYFSETQRNKGNFPGRFSGRQFSNSRSEMNVSTLELGDSALYLCASSAQGTDTQYFGPGTRLTVL.

At least ten counts were recorded for this clonotype. V is TRBV5-1 and J is TRBJ1-2, with D tentatively TRBD1 (6 bases). V shed 2 bases and J shed 4 bases, with 12 bases lying between them. The CDR3 sequence is 14 residues long. Germline V gene lookup returns CDR1 SGHRS and CDR2 YFSETQ. For the CDR3, the DNA is TGCGCCAGCAGCTTCGGGGGCCACGGCTATGGCTACACCTTC. Translating it yields CASSFGGHGYGYTF.

This clonotype came up many times. The V call is TRBV20-1, the J call TRBJ1-4; a possible D gene is TRBD1 (6 bases). The CDR3 length is 12 residues. Germline-derived CDR1 and CDR2 are DFQATT and SNEGSKA (reference sequence). V lost 6 bases and J lost 5, with 10 bases in between. The CDR3 region is CSAGGANEKLFF. DNA of the CDR3: TGCAGTGCCGGGGGGGCGAATGAAAAACTGTTTTTT.

Many counts were recorded for this clonotype. J is TRBJ2-5 and V is TRBV6-1; D may be TRBD1 or TRBD2 (5 bases each). Looked up from germline, CDR1 is MNHNS and CDR2 is SASEGT. This CDR3 region has 15 residues. Trimming pared 6 bases from V and 1 base from J, leaving 15 bases between. CDR3 bases: TGTGCCAGCAGGACGGGGCGTGTAGTCCAAGAGACCCAGTACTTC. Its translation: CASRTGRVVQETQYF.

This clonotype was observed at least ten times. The J gene is TRBJ1-1, the V gene TRBV5-1; 7 bases line up with TRBD1. The CDR3 is 15 residues long. CDR1 and CDR2 (germline): SGHRS, YFSETQ. V lost 4 bases to trimming and J lost 1 base; unmatched junction nucleotides: 7. CDR3 sequence (DNA): TGCGCCAGCAGCAGGAAGGGGGCGGCGAACACTGAAGCTTTCTTT. Translating gives CASSRKGAANTEAFF.

This chain connects TRBV18 to TRBJ1-2; 9 bases map to TRBD1. The CDR3 has 15 residues. V was pared by 3 bases and J by 4 bases, with 6 bases of the junction left unmatched. Germline V gives CDR1 KGHSH, CDR2 LQKENI. CDR3 sequence: CASSPQTGGRYGYTF. The DNA of the CDR3 is TGTGCCAGCTCACCGCAGACAGGGGGTCGCTATGGCTACACCTTC. Full variable domain (rest looked up from reference TRBV18 and TRBJ1-2): NAGVMQNPRHLVRRRGQEARLRCSPMKGHSHVYWYRQLPEEGLKFMVYLQKENIIDESGMPKERFSAEFPKEGPSILRIQQVVRGDSAAYFCASSPQTGGRYGYTFGSGTRLTVV.

This clonotype was observed at least ten times. V usage is TRBV27 and J usage is TRBJ1-2; TRBD1 is a possible D gene (6 bases). The germline V gene has CDR1 MNHEY and CDR2 SMNVEV (reference sequence). V lost 0 bases, J lost 5 bases, and 19 bases lay in between. The CDR3 is made up of 17 amino acids. The CDR3 DNA is TGTGCCAGCAGTTTATCCGGGGGGGCAGCAGAGATGTATGGCTACACCTTC. This translates into CASSLSGGAAEMYGYTF.

Ten or more counts support this clonotype. This chain uses TRBV3-1 with TRBJ1-6, with D maybe TRBD1 (5 bases). Trimming pared 3 bases from V and 5 bases from J, leaving 8 bases between. CDR3 length: 14 amino acids. Germline V CDR1 and CDR2: LGHDT, YNNKEL (reference sequence). The CDR3 DNA sequence: TGTGCCAGCAGCCAGCAGGGCCATAATTCACCCCTCCACTTT. Protein sequence: CASSQQGHNSPLHF.

Comment on this clonotype: One end of the junction is discordant with germline, which a read error may explain. The chain combines TRBV15 with TRBJ1-5, with a possible D match to TRBD1 (6 bases). With the DNA end fitting TRBJ2-3 better, the J assignment may be wrong. The germline gives CDR1 LNHNV, CDR2 YYDKDF (reference sequence). This CDR3 is built from 15 residues. CDR3 protein: CATRSLRGWDQPQYF. In DNA form, the CDR3 reads TGTGCCACCCGCAGCCTCAGGGGATGGGATCAGCCCCAGTATTTT.

This clonotype was detected ten times or more. The V gene is TRBV29-1, the J gene TRBJ1-2; the D is unclear. The V end lost 6 bases, the J end lost 2 bases, and 10 bases lay between the germline ends. This CDR3 is built from 12 residues. Germline CDR1 and CDR2: SQVTM and ANQGSEA. Here the CDR3 reads CSVPGRNYGYTF. CDR3 nucleotide sequence: TGCAGCGTCCCCGGGAGAAACTATGGCTACACCTTC.

This clonotype occurred many times. This rearrangement joins TRBV20-1 to TRBJ2-1; 11 bases match TRBD2. J was trimmed by 9 bases and V by 4 bases; bases with no gene match: 11. This CDR3 has 15 residues. CDR1 is DFQATT, CDR2 SNEGSKA, per germline (reference sequence). This chain's CDR3 is CSAIIGTSGRGEQFF. The CDR3 region has the DNA TGCAGTGCTATAATTGGGACTAGCGGACGAGGTGAGCAGTTCTTC.